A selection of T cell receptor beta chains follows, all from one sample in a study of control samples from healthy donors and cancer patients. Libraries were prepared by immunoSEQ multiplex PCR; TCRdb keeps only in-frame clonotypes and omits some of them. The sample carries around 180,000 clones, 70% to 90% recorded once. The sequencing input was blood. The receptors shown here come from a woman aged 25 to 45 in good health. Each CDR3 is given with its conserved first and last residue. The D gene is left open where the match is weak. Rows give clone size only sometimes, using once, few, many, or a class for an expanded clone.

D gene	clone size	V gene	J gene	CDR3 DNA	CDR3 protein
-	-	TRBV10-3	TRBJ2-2	TGTGCCATCAGTGAGCTCCAGGGTAATGCCGGGGAGCTGTTTTTT	CAISELQGNAGELFF
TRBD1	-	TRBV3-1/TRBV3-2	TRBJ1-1	TGTGCCAGCAGGGGACAGGGTTACACTGAAGCTTTCTTT	CASRGQGYTEAFF
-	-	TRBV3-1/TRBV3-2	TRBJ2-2	TGTGCCAGCAGCCAAGGGACCGGGGAGCTGTTTTTT	CASSQGTGELFF
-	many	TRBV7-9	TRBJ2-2	TGTGCCAGCAGCTTAGTGGCGACCACCGGGGAGCTGTTTTTT	CASSLVATTGELFF
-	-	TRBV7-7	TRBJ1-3	TGTGCTAGCAGCTTAGGTCCGGGCTCTGGAAACACCATATATTTT	CASSLGPGSGNTIYF
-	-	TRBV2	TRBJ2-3	TGTGCCAGCAGTGGGGACGGTTCCACAGATACGCAGTATTTT	CASSGDGSTDTQYF
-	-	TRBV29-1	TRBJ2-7	TGCAGCGTTTCAGGTAGCTACGAGCAGTACTTC	CSVSGSYEQYF
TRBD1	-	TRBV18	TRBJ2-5	TGTGCCAGCTCACGAAGGGGACAGGGAGGAGAGACCCAGTACTTC	CASSRRGQGGETQYF
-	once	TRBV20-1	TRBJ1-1	TGCAGTGGAGAGTCAGAGGCGGCTTTCTTT	CSGESEAAFF
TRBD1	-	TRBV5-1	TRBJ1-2	TGCGCCAGCAGCTTGCCGCTCACAGGGGGCTACTATGGCTACACCTTC	CASSLPLTGGYYGYTF
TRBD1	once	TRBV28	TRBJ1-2	TGTGCCAGCCTCATTACAGGGGGCGATGGCTACACCTTC	CASLITGGDGYTF
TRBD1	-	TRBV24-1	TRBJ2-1	TGTGCCACCAGGATACCTTTCGAGGGGGCCCAGATTAACAATGAGCAGTTCTTC	CATRIPFEGAQINNEQFF
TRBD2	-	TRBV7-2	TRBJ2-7	TGTGCCAGCAGCTTAGGGCTAGCGGGAGGTTCCTACGAGCAGTACTTC	CASSLGLAGGSYEQYF
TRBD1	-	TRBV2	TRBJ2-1	TGTGCCAGCAGTCCGGACAGGGTGCAAAGCAATGAGCAGTTCTTC	CASSPDRVQSNEQFF
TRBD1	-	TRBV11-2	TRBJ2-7	TGTGCCAGCAGCTTCGGGACAGGGGCCTACGAGCAGTACTTC	CASSFGTGAYEQYF